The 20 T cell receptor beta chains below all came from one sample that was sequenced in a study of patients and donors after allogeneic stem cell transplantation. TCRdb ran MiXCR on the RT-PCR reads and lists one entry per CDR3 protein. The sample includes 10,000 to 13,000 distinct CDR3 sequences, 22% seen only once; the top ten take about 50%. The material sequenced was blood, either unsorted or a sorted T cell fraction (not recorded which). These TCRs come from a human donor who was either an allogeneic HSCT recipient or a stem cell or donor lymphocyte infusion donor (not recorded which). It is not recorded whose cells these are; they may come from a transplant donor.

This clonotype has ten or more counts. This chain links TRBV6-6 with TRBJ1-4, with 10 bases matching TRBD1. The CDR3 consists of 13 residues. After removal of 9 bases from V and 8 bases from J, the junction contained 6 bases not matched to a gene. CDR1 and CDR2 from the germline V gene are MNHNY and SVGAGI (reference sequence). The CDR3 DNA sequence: TGTGCCAGTAGACAGGGGGCCGAGGAAAAACTGTTTTTT. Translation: CASRQGAEEKLFF.

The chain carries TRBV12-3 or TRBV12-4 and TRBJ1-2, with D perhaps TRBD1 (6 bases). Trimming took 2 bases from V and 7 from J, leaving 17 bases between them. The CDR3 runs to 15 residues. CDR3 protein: CASSLSPGVYGGYTF. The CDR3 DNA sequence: TGTGCCAGCAGTTTAAGCCCAGGGGTGTATGGTGGCTACACCTTC.

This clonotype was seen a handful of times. CDR3 region: CATGSGRYNEQFF. DNA of the CDR3: TGTGCCACCGGGTCGGGGAGATACAATGAGCAGTTCTTC. The chain links TRBV15 to TRBJ2-1, with D tentatively TRBD2 (5 bases). Trimming stripped 8 bases from V and 4 bases from J, with 12 bases between. This CDR3 spans 13 amino acids. CDR1 is LNHNV and CDR2 is YYDKDF in the germline V gene (reference sequence).

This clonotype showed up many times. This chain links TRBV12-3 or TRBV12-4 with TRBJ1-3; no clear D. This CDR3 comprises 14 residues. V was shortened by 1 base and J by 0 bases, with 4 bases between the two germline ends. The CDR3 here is CASSLESSGNTIYF. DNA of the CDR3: TGTGCCAGCAGTTTAGAGAGCTCTGGAAACACCATATATTTT.

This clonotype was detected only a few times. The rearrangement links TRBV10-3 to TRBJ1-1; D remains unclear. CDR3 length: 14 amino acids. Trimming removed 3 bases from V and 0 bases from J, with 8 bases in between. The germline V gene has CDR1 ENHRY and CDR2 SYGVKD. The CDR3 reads CAISEGLMNTEAFF. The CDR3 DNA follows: TGTGCCATCAGTGAAGGACTTATGAACACTGAAGCTTTCTTT.

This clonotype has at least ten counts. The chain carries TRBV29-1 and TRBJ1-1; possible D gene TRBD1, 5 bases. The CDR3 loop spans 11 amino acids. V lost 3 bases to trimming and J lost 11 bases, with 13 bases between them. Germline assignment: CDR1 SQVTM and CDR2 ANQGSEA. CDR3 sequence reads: CSVDRGGGAFF. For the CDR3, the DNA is TGCAGCGTTGATCGGGGGGGAGGCGCTTTCTTT.

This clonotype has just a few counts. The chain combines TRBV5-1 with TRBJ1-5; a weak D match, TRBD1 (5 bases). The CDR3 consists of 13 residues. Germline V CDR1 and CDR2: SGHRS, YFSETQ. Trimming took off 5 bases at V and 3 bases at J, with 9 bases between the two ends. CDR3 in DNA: TGCGCCAGCAGGCAGGGTGACAATCAGCCCCAGCATTTT. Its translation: CASRQGDNQPQHF.

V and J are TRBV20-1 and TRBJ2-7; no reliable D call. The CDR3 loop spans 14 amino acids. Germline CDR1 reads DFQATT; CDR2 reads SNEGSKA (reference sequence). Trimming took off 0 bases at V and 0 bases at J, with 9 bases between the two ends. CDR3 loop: CSARDDRASYEQYF. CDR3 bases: TGCAGTGCTAGAGACGACCGGGCCTCCTACGAGCAGTACTTC.

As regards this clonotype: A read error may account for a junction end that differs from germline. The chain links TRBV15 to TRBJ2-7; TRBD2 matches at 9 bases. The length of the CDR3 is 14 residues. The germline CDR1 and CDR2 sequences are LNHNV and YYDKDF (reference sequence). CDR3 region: CATRRGTSLGEQYF. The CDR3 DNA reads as TGTGCCACCAGGAGAGGGACTAGCTTGGGCGAGCAGTACTTC.

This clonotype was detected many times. This CDR3 is CSVDLNRSRYTF. CDR3 nucleotide sequence: TGCAGCGTTGATTTGAACAGGTCACGTTACACCTTC. This chain links TRBV29-1 with TRBJ1-2, with D tentatively TRBD1 (5 bases). Germline V gene sequence: CDR1 SQVTM, CDR2 ANQGSEA. This CDR3 is 12 amino acids long. V was clipped by 3 bases and J by 11 bases, with 16 bases between them.

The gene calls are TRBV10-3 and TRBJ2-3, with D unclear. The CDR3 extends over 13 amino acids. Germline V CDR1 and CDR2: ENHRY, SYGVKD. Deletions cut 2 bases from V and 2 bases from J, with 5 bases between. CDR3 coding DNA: TGTGCCATCAGTGAGGAGGCCACAGATACGCAGTATTTT. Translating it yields CAISEEATDTQYF.

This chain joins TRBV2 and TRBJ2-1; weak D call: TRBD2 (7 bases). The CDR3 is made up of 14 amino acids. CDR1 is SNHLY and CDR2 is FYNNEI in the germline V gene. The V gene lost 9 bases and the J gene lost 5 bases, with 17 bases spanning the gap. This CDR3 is CASGGGRKNNEQFF. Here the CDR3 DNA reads TGTGCCAGTGGGGGGGGCAGGAAGAACAATGAGCAGTTCTTC.

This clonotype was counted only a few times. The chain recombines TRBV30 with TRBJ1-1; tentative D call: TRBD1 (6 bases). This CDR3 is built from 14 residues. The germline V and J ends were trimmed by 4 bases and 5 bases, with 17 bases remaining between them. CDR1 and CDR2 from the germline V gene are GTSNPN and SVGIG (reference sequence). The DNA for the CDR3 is TGTGCCTGGACCAAAGGACAGTTTGGAACTGAAGCTTTCTTT. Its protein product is CAWTKGQFGTEAFF. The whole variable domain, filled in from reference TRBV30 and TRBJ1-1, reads SQTIHQWPATLVQPVGSPLSLECTVEGTSNPNLYWYRQAAGRGLQLLFYSVGIGQISSEVPQNLSASRPQDRQFILSSKKLLLSDSGFYLCAWTKGQFGTEAFFGQGTRLTVV.

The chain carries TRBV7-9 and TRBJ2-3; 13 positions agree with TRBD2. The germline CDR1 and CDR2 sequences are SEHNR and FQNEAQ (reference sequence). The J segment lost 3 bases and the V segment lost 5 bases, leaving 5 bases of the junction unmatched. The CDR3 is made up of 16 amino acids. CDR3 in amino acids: CASSTGTSGETDTQYF. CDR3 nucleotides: TGTGCCAGCAGCACCGGGACTAGCGGGGAGACAGATACGCAGTATTTT.

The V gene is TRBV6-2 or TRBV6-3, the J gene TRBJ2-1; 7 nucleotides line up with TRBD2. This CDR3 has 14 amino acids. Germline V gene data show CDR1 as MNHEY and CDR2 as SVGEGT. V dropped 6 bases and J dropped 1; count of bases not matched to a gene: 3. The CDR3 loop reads CASRGGGSYNEQFF. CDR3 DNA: TGTGCCAGCAGGGGCGGGGGATCCTACAATGAGCAGTTCTTC.

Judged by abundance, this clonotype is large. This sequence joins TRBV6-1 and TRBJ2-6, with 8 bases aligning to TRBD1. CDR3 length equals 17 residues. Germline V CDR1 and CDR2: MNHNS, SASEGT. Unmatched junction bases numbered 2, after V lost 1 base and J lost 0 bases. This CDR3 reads CASSEGTGSSGANVLTF. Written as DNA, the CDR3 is TGTGCCAGCAGTGAAGGGACAGGGAGCTCTGGGGCCAACGTCCTGACTTTC.

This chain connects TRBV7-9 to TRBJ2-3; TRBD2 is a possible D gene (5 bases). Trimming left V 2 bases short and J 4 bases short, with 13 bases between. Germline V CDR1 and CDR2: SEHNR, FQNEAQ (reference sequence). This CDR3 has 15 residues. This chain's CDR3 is CASSLSMSGADTQYF. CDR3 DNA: TGTGCCAGCAGCTTATCTATGAGCGGCGCAGATACGCAGTATTTT.

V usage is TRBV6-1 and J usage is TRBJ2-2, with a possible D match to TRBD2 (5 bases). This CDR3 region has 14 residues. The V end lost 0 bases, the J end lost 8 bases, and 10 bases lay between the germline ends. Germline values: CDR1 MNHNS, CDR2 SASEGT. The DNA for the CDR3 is TGTGCCAGCAGTGAAGCGCTTTGGACTGGGGAGCTGTTTTTT. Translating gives CASSEALWTGELFF.

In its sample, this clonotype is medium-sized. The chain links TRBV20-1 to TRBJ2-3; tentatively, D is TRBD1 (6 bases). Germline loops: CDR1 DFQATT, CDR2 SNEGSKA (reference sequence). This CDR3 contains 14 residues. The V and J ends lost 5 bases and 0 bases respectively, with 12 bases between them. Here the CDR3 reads CSAQQGASTDTQYF. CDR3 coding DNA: TGCAGTGCTCAACAGGGAGCTAGCACAGATACGCAGTATTTT.

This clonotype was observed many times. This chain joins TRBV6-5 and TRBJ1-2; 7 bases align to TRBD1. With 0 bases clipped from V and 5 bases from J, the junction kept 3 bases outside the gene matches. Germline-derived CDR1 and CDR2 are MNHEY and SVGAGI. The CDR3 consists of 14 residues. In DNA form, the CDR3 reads TGTGCCAGCAGTTACTCTCGGGGACAGTATGGCTACACCTTC. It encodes CASSYSRGQYGYTF.